Listed here are 25 T cell receptor beta chains from one sample, sequenced in a study of identical twins. TCRdb called the 5' RACE reads again in MiXCR, with one record for every CDR3 protein. The data contain roughly 470,000 distinct CDR3 sequences, approximately 14% of them singletons. This sample was also put to use in a study of yellow fever vaccine responses in identical twins.

Sequencing was carried out using CD4+ T cells sorted from blood. Receptors were obtained from a woman in her late teens or twenties in good health.

This clonotype occurred many times. The chain joins TRBV2 to TRBJ2-7, with TRBD1 matching 7 bases. Losses at the gene ends were 3 bases for V and 2 bases for J; bases not matched to a gene: 4. There are 14 residues in the CDR3. Germline V CDR1 and CDR2: SNHLY, FYNNEI. The CDR3 here is CASSDGQGAYEQYF. In nucleotides, the CDR3 is TGTGCCAGCAGTGATGGGCAGGGGGCCTACGAGCAGTACTTC.

The J gene is TRBJ2-1, the V gene TRBV15; 7 positions match TRBD2. V lost 3 bases, J lost 6 bases, and 5 bases stayed unmatched. The CDR3 loop spans 14 amino acids. Germline CDR1 is LNHNV and CDR2 is YYDKDF (reference sequence). The CDR3 DNA sequence: TGTGCCACCAGCAGCGGGGAGGGGAGCAATGAGCAGTTCTTC. Protein: CATSSGEGSNEQFF.

This clonotype was counted ten times or more. The rearrangement links TRBV7-2 to TRBJ2-1, with no clear D. The CDR3 loop spans 16 amino acids. CDR1 is SGHTA and CDR2 is FQGNSA in the germline V gene. V lost 1 base and J lost 15, with 25 bases in between. Here the CDR3 reads CASSLVTPFGETPRFF. CDR3 in DNA: TGTGCCAGCAGCTTAGTCACCCCATTTGGAGAGACCCCCAGGTTCTTC.

This clonotype showed up many times. The genes are TRBV2 and TRBJ2-1, with D possibly TRBD2 on 6 matching bases. The V end was cut by 6 bases, the J end by 8 bases, with 14 bases between. Germline V gene sequence: CDR1 SNHLY, CDR2 FYNNEI. The CDR3 consists of 13 residues. CDR3 loop: CASSHPGEDEQFF. CDR3 nucleotides: TGTGCCAGCAGCCATCCGGGGGAAGATGAGCAGTTCTTC.

This clonotype occurred a few times. The rearrangement links TRBV7-8 to TRBJ2-1; D is perhaps TRBD1 or TRBD2 (6 bases each). The length of the CDR3 is 18 residues. CDR1 is SGHVS and CDR2 is FQNEAQ in the germline V gene. Trimming shortened V by 2 bases and J by 5 bases, and 22 bases separated the two germline ends. Here the CDR3 reads CASSLSLRGTRGNNEQFF. DNA of the CDR3: TGTGCCAGCAGCTTAAGTCTCCGGGGGACACGTGGCAACAATGAGCAGTTCTTC.

This chain links TRBV6-2 or TRBV6-3 with TRBJ1-2; 7 nucleotides align to TRBD1. The trim removed 2 bases at V and 4 bases at J, leaving 4 bases unmatched. The CDR3 extends over 14 amino acids. Germline CDR1 MNHEY, CDR2 SVGEGT. CDR3 protein: CASSYRQGPYGYTF. As DNA, the CDR3 is TGTGCCAGCAGTTACCGACAGGGACCCTATGGCTACACCTTC.

The chain links TRBV12-3 or TRBV12-4 to TRBJ2-7; D not certain. Trimming removed 2 bases from V and 3 bases from J, with 14 bases in between. This CDR3 has 15 residues. CDR3: CASSLTSELIYEQYF. The CDR3 region has the DNA TGTGCCAGCAGTTTAACAAGTGAGTTAATCTACGAGCAGTACTTC.

There are a few counts of this clonotype. The CDR3: CASSKNSRYEQYF. In nucleotides, the CDR3 is TGTGCCAGCAGCAAGAACAGCCGCTACGAGCAGTACTTC. This chain connects TRBV3-1 to TRBJ2-7; D uncertain. The V and J ends lost 5 bases and 3 bases respectively, with 11 bases between them. Germline assignment: CDR1 LGHDT and CDR2 YNNKEL (reference sequence). CDR3 size: 13 residues.

This clonotype was found many times. The chain employs TRBV14 and TRBJ2-3, with D perhaps matching TRBD1 (5 bases). V was pared by 4 bases and J by 7 bases, with 15 bases between. The CDR3 is made up of 14 amino acids. The germline gives CDR1 SGHDN, CDR2 FVKESK. CDR3 DNA sequence: TGTGCCAGCAGCCCCCTCGCAGGGCCAAATACGCAGTATTTT. Its protein is CASSPLAGPNTQYF.

This clonotype was seen many times. This chain joins TRBV2 and TRBJ1-1; D gene unclear. Trimming removed 2 bases at V and 0 bases at J, with 16 bases between. This CDR3 has 17 residues. Germline CDR1 and CDR2: SNHLY and FYNNEI. CDR3 protein: CASSENRKVVLNTEAFF. CDR3 bases: TGTGCCAGCAGTGAAAACAGAAAGGTTGTACTGAACACTGAAGCTTTCTTT.

This clonotype was seen a handful of times. CDR3 sequence reads: CASSQNPGGGTDTQYF. The CDR3 DNA reads as TGCGCCAGCAGCCAAAACCCAGGGGGCGGCACAGATACGCAGTATTTT. J is TRBJ2-3 and V is TRBV4-3; 8 nucleotides agree with TRBD1. This CDR3 has 16 residues. Per germline, CDR1 LGHNA and CDR2 YSLEER. V lost 2 bases, J lost 1 base, and 5 bases stayed unmatched.

This clonotype was observed a few times. The chain carries TRBV28 and TRBJ1-1; the D is unclear. This CDR3 has 13 amino acids. The V end was cut by 7 bases, the J end by 5 bases, with 14 bases between. Germline V gene lookup returns CDR1 MDHEN and CDR2 SYDVKM. The CDR3 reads CASNPSGGTEAFF. The CDR3 DNA reads as TGTGCCAGCAACCCTAGTGGCGGGACTGAAGCTTTCTTT.

The V gene is TRBV30, the J gene TRBJ2-5, with D possibly TRBD2 on 5 matching bases. V was cut by 0 bases and J by 2 bases, with 13 bases left in between. The CDR3 is 15 amino acids. The germline V gene encodes CDR1 GTSNPN and CDR2 SVGIG (reference sequence). For the CDR3, the DNA is TGTGCCTGGAGTGTTAAGAGGGTGTTGCAAGAGACCCAGTACTTC. Translated: CAWSVKRVLQETQYF.

This clonotype was seen a handful of times. The chain couples TRBV4-1 to TRBJ2-3; 12 bases match TRBD1. The CDR3 length is 17 residues. With V trimmed by 2 bases and J by 4 bases, 7 bases remained unmatched. Germline V lookup: CDR1 MGHRA, CDR2 YSYEKL. CDR3 bases: TGCGCCAGCAGCCAATCAATGGGACAGGGGGCTTCAGATACGCAGTATTTT. Encoded protein: CASSQSMGQGASDTQYF.

V gene TRBV28 combines with J gene TRBJ2-1; D gene uncertain. Deletions cut 4 bases from V and 5 bases from J, with 9 bases between. This CDR3 has 13 amino acids. Germline CDR1 reads MDHEN; CDR2 reads SYDVKM. In DNA, the CDR3 is TGTGCCAGCAGTTATGGACCTGACAATGAGCAGTTCTTC. Translating it yields CASSYGPDNEQFF.

The chain employs TRBV5-1 and TRBJ2-5, with D tentatively TRBD1 (5 bases). V lost 0 bases and J lost 0, with 9 bases in between. The CDR3 is made up of 15 amino acids. Germline lookup yields CDR1 SGHRS and CDR2 YFSETQ. CDR3 DNA sequence: TGCGCCAGCAGCTTGGGACAGATGTACCAAGAGACCCAGTACTTC. This translates into CASSLGQMYQETQYF.

This clonotype showed up just a few times. This chain uses TRBV12-3 or TRBV12-4 with TRBJ1-2; D is ambiguous. The CDR3 is 13 amino acids. With 6 bases removed from V and 4 bases from J, the gap between germline ends came to 12 bases. CDR3 bases: TGTGCCAGCAGGCCCACCGGCGTCTATGGCTACACCTTC. Residues: CASRPTGVYGYTF.

This clonotype was picked up many times. It is likely a read error, because the conserved phenylalanine at the end of the CDR3 is missing. The limits of the CDR3 on the DNA are not certain, so only TCRdb's listed CDR3 is given. The chain uses TRBV5-1 and TRBJ1-6. Looked up from germline, CDR1 is SGHRS and CDR2 is YFSETQ. The CDR3 numbers 13 amino acids, ends counted. The CDR3 sequence is CASSLDGVRDFLL.

As DNA, the CDR3 is TGTGCCAGCAGTGAGAACCAAGTAGGGAGCACTGAAGCTTTCTTT. Translating gives CASSENQVGSTEAFF. The chain carries TRBV25-1 and TRBJ1-1; D unclear. CDR3 length: 15 residues. V shed 3 bases and J shed 4 bases, with 15 bases lying between them. The germline CDR1 and CDR2 sequences are MGHDK and SYGVNS.

This clonotype came up a few times. The chain uses TRBV29-1 and TRBJ1-2, with D perhaps TRBD1 (5 bases). This CDR3 is built from 12 residues. With 3 bases removed from V and 7 bases from J, the gap between germline ends came to 12 bases. CDR1 is SQVTM and CDR2 is ANQGSEA in the germline V gene. CDR3 nucleotide sequence: TGCAGCGTTGATTCCAGGGTACGTGGCTACACCTTC. Translated, it gives CSVDSRVRGYTF.

This clonotype was recorded a few times. This chain connects TRBV7-6 to TRBJ2-7; 8 nucleotides align to TRBD2. This CDR3 comprises 17 residues. J was trimmed by 2 bases and V by 0 bases; bases with no gene match: 9. CDR1 and CDR2 (germline): SGHVS, FNYEAQ. Here the CDR3 DNA reads TGTGCCAGCAGCTTAGCTATAAGCGGGAGTGTTCCCTACGAGCAGTACTTC. This codes for CASSLAISGSVPYEQYF. Combining the CDR3 with reference TRBV7-6 and TRBJ2-7 gives the whole variable domain GAGVSQSPRYKVTKRGQDVALRCDPISGHVSLYWYRQALGQGPEFLTYFNYEAQQDKSGLPNDRFSAERPEGSISTLTIQRTEQRDSAMYRCASSLAISGSVPYEQYFGPGTRLTVT.

This chain uses TRBV10-1 with TRBJ2-3; tentative D call: TRBD2 (6 bases). Germline CDR1 reads WNHNN; CDR2 reads SYGVQD (reference sequence). V lost 0 bases and J 4 bases, leaving 11 bases between the germline ends. The CDR3 is 15 amino acids. The CDR3 DNA is TGCGCCAGCAGTGAGTCGGGGGAGGCATCAGATACGCAGTATTTT. Translating it yields CASSESGEASDTQYF.

This clonotype showed up just a few times. V is TRBV12-3 or TRBV12-4 and J is TRBJ1-1; 7 nucleotides agree with TRBD1. V gave up 6 bases and J gave up 11 bases; unmatched junction bases: 9. CDR3 length equals 12 residues. In DNA, the CDR3 is TGTGCCAGCAGACCGGGGACAGTTATGGCTTTCTTT. It encodes CASRPGTVMAFF.

The chain is built from TRBV28 and TRBJ2-7; D not resolved. The CDR3 is made up of 12 amino acids. Germline V gene data show CDR1 as MDHEN and CDR2 as SYDVKM. Between the trimmed V and J ends, which lost 4 bases and 7 bases, there was a span of 11 bases. CDR3 sequence reads: CASSSQRLEQYF. The CDR3 coding sequence is TGTGCCAGCAGTTCCCAAAGACTGGAGCAGTACTTC.

This clonotype has a handful of counts. The chain combines TRBV6-1 with TRBJ2-5; TRBD2 matches 14 bases. Per the germline V gene, CDR1 is MNHNS and CDR2 is SASEGT. The CDR3 has 18 amino acids. The V segment lost 1 base and the J segment 5 bases; nucleotides outside the gene matches: 9. As DNA, the CDR3 is TGTGCCAGCAGTGAAGGGGGACTAGCGGGGGCCAAGAGGGAGACCCAGTACTTC. Its protein is CASSEGGLAGAKRETQYF.